The rows below give T cell receptor beta chains drawn from one sample of a study of radiotherapy plus CTLA-4 blockade in lung cancer. Profiled with immunoSEQ multiplex PCR; TCRdb holds only in-frame clones, not every one. The sample has tens of thousands of clones; about 90% are singletons. The sample was peripheral blood, taken from a patient treated with radiotherapy plus ipilimumab. The receptors come from a human donor with non-small cell lung cancer who had a partial response to radiotherapy plus ipilimumab. Each CDR3 is given with its conserved first and last residue. The D gene is left open where the match is weak. The listing skips clone size in some rows; elsewhere it reads once, few, many or a size class.

clone size	V gene	D gene	J gene	CDR3 DNA	CDR3 protein
once	TRBV5-4	-	TRBJ2-7	TGTGCCAGCAGCTTGGTTTCGTCGGCGGGCTACGAGCAGTACTTC	CASSLVSSAGYEQYF
-	TRBV11-1	TRBD2	TRBJ2-5	TGTGCCAGCAGCTTAAGCAGGACTAGCGGGAGTAGGGAGACCCAGTACTTC	CASSLSRTSGSRETQYF
-	TRBV5-1	TRBD1	TRBJ1-4	TGCGCCAGCAGCTCCGGGACAGGGAAACTAAGCGAAAAACTGTTTTTT	CASSSGTGKLSEKLFF
-	TRBV6-1	-	TRBJ2-1	TGTGCCAGCAGTTCCCCTCTCAATGAGCAGTTCTTC	CASSSPLNEQFF
-	TRBV14	TRBD2	TRBJ2-7	TGTGCCAGCAGCCCCCCGGGGGGGATCTACGAGCAGTACTTC	CASSPPGGIYEQYF
-	TRBV2	-	TRBJ1-1	TGTGCCAGCAACTACCGAGGGGGGGCTCTGGGGACTGAAGCTTTCTTT	CASNYRGGALGTEAFF
once	TRBV5-1	-	TRBJ2-3	TGCGCCAGCAGCTTGGGACAATACACAGATACGCAGTATTTT	CASSLGQYTDTQYF
-	TRBV4-3	-	TRBJ2-3	TGCGCCAGCAGCCAAGTTCTTAGTGGAGTCACAGATACGCAGTATTTT	CASSQVLSGVTDTQYF
-	TRBV6-5	TRBD1	TRBJ2-5	TGTGCCAGCAGAGCCCAGACAGGGGCTGCGGAGACCCAGTACTTC	CASRAQTGAAETQYF
few	TRBV28	-	TRBJ1-3	TGTGCCAGCAGTTTACGGGGACTCAACTCTGGAAACACCATATATTTT	CASSLRGLNSGNTIYF
-	TRBV7-9	TRBD2	TRBJ2-5	TGTGCCAGCAGAGCGGGGTCGGGCGTGGAGACCCAGTACTTC	CASRAGSGVETQYF
-	TRBV18	-	TRBJ1-2	TGTGCCAGCTCAACAACAGCCTTCCAAGACTATGGCTACACCTTC	CASSTTAFQDYGYTF
-	TRBV2	TRBD1	TRBJ1-1	TGTGCCAGCAGTACAGACAGGGCGGACACTGAAGCTTTCTTT	CASSTDRADTEAFF
-	TRBV2	TRBD2	TRBJ2-1	TGTGCCAGCAGTGCAAGCGGGAGGGCCGAGGGTGAGCAGTTCTTC	CASSASGRAEGEQFF
-	TRBV5-1	-	TRBJ2-1	TGCGCCAGCAGCCCAGCGGAGGGATACTACAATGAGCAGTTCTTC	CASSPAEGYYNEQFF
-	TRBV6-6	TRBD1	TRBJ2-1	TGTGCCACAGACTGGACAGGGGGTAACAATGAGCAGTTCTTC	CATDWTGGNNEQFF
-	TRBV30	-	TRBJ2-5	TGTGCCTGGAGGCCAGGGGAAGAAAGGACCCAGTACTTC	CAWRPGEERTQYF
-	TRBV4-1	TRBD1	TRBJ2-7	TGCGCCAGCAGCCAAGGGCAGGGGGCGTACGAGCAGTACTTC	CASSQGQGAYEQYF
-	TRBV10-3	-	TRBJ2-7	TGTGCCATCCGAGAGGCGGACAGCTTCTCCTACGAGCAGTACTTC	CAIREADSFSYEQYF
once	TRBV19	TRBD1	TRBJ2-1	TGTGCCAGTATGGAGTCTGCCGACAGGGGGAATTACAATGAGCAGTTCTTC	CASMESADRGNYNEQFF
-	TRBV28	TRBD1	TRBJ1-1	TGTGCCAGCAGTTCGGCAGGGGGCATCACTGAAGCTTTCTTT	CASSSAGGITEAFF
few	TRBV6-6	-	TRBJ1-5	TGTGCCAGCAGTTACTCGGGCCTTCAGCCCCAGCATTTT	CASSYSGLQPQHF
-	TRBV27	-	TRBJ1-2	TGTGCCAGCAGTTTAACCAACAGCCTAACTAACTATGGCTACACCTTC	CASSLTNSLTNYGYTF
-	TRBV4-1	TRBD2	TRBJ2-1	TGCGCCAGCAGCCAATCTGGACCGGGACTAGCGGGAGTAGGGGAGCAGTTCTTC	CASSQSGPGLAGVGEQFF
-	TRBV9	TRBD2	TRBJ2-3	TGTGCCAGCAGCGTAGAAGCGGGAGCGATCACCGATACGCAGTATTTT	CASSVEAGAITDTQYF
-	TRBV11-3	TRBD2	TRBJ2-3	TGTGCCAGCAGCTTAGGACTAGCGGGAGCGGGAGATACGCAGTATTTT	CASSLGLAGAGDTQYF
-	TRBV27	TRBD2	TRBJ2-1	TGTGCCAGCAGTCCCCGCCCGGGACTAGCGGGTAAGGGAGAGCAGTTCTTC	CASSPRPGLAGKGEQFF
-	TRBV30	-	TRBJ2-5	TGTGCCTGGAGTCCCGGGGGTGAGACCCAGTACTTC	CAWSPGGETQYF
once	TRBV7-2	-	TRBJ2-1	TGTGCCAGCAGCTCCGCGGGTCCCTACAATGAGCAGTTCTTC	CASSSAGPYNEQFF
-	TRBV11-2	TRBD1	TRBJ1-2	TGTGCCAGCAGAAGGACAGGGAATAACTATGGCTACACCTTC	CASRRTGNNYGYTF
-	TRBV30	TRBD1	TRBJ2-1	TGTGCCTGGAGTGTACTCGGGACAGGCGGCTACAATGAGCAGTTCTTC	CAWSVLGTGGYNEQFF
-	TRBV7-2	-	TRBJ1-5	TGTGCCAGCAGCTTAGAGTTACAAAGCAATCAGCCCCAGCATTTT	CASSLELQSNQPQHF
-	TRBV6-5	TRBD1	TRBJ2-5	TGTGCCAGCAGCAAGAATAAGGGACAGAAAGAGACCCAGTACTTC	CASSKNKGQKETQYF
-	TRBV28	-	TRBJ1-2	TGTGCCAGCAGTTTCATATGGCTTAACTATGGCTACACCTTC	CASSFIWLNYGYTF
-	TRBV4-1	TRBD2	TRBJ2-3	TGCGCCAGCAGCCAAGACCCACAATGGGGCGGGAGGGCCTCGGAAATCGGTGGGAATTTT	CASSQDPQWGGRASEIGGNF
-	TRBV29-1	TRBD1	TRBJ2-7	TGCAGCGTCGGGACAGGGGGACCCTACGAGCAGTACTTC	CSVGTGGPYEQYF
-	TRBV27	-	TRBJ1-6	TGTGCCAGCAGTTTACAGGGGAATTCACCCCTCCACTTT	CASSLQGNSPLHF
-	TRBV29-1	-	TRBJ2-3	TGCAGCGTTGCGGAGCAGATCACAGATACGCAGTATTTT	CSVAEQITDTQYF
-	TRBV19	TRBD2	TRBJ2-4	TGTGCCAGTAGTATAGTTCACTCCGGGACTAGCGGGGGTGCGAGAAACATTCAGTACTTC	CASSIVHSGTSGGARNIQYF
-	TRBV6-1	TRBD2	TRBJ2-7	TGTGCCAGCAAAAGGGGAGGGTACGACGAGCAGTACTTC	CASKRGGYDEQYF
-	TRBV6-1	TRBD1	TRBJ2-5	TGTGCCAGCAGGAGGGACAGGGGAGCGGGGGAGACCCAGTACTTC	CASRRDRGAGETQYF
-	TRBV28	-	TRBJ1-1	TGTGCCAGCATTCCTTCAATGGGGGCGGGTACTGAAGCTTTCTTT	CASIPSMGAGTEAFF
-	TRBV6-5	-	TRBJ1-1	TGTGCCAGCAGTTACTCGTACAGAATGAACACTGAAGCTTTCTTT	CASSYSYRMNTEAFF
-	TRBV4-3	TRBD1	TRBJ1-1	TGCGCCAGCAGCCAAGAAACTGGACAGGGGAACACTGAAGCTTTCTTT	CASSQETGQGNTEAFF
-	TRBV5-1	TRBD1	TRBJ2-7	TGCGCCAGCAGCCCAGCGCAGGGGGCCCACGAGCAGTACTTC	CASSPAQGAHEQYF
-	TRBV5-1	TRBD2	TRBJ2-3	TGCGCCAGCAGCTCTAGCGGGAGTGGGGGCATTACAGATACGCAGTATTTT	CASSSSGSGGITDTQYF
-	TRBV7-3	-	TRBJ2-1	TGTGCCAGCAGCCCACTCGGGGGAAATGAGCAGTTCTTC	CASSPLGGNEQFF
-	TRBV6-4	-	TRBJ2-3	TGTGCCAGCAGTGACAGAGGGGGAGCAGATACGCAGTATTTT	CASSDRGGADTQYF
-	TRBV15	-	TRBJ2-7	TGTGCCACCAGCAGACTCGACGGGGGAGCCGGGGCATACGAGCAGTACTTC	CATSRLDGGAGAYEQYF
-	TRBV4-1	TRBD1	TRBJ1-5	TGCGCCAGCAGCCGTATAACGGGACAGGGGGCACGTCAGCCCCAGCATTTT	CASSRITGQGARQPQHF
-	TRBV19	-	TRBJ2-2	TGTGCCAGTCGACAGGACACCGCGAACACCGGGGAGCTGTTTTTT	CASRQDTANTGELFF
-	TRBV28	-	TRBJ2-1	TGTGCCAGCAGTTTAACCTGGGCATCCCAAAGAGCGGTATACAATGAGCAGTTCTTC	CASSLTWASQRAVYNEQFF
once	TRBV5-5	-	TRBJ2-1	TGTGCCAGCAGCTTACTGCACAATGAGCAGTTCTTC	CASSLLHNEQFF
-	TRBV6-1	TRBD2	TRBJ2-1	TGTGCCAGCAGTCCTCAAGCGGGAGGATACAATGAGCAGTTCTTC	CASSPQAGGYNEQFF
once	TRBV5-6	-	TRBJ1-4	TGTGCCAGCAGCCGTACCTTTGAGGGTTCCATGGATGAAAAACTGTTTTTT	CASSRTFEGSMDEKLFF